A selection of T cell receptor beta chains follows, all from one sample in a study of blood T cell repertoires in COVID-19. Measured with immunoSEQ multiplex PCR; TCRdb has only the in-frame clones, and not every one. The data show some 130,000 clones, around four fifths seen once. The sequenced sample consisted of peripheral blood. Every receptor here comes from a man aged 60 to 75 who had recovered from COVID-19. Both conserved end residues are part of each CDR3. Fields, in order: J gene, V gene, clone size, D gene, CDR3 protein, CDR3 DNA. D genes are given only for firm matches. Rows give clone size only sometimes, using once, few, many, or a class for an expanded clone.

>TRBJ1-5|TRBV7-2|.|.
CASSLWSTDQPQHF
TGTGCCAGCAGCTTATGGAGCACTGATCAGCCCCAGCATTTT
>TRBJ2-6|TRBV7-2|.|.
CASSLRLGSGANVLTF
TGTGCCAGCAGCCTACGACTGGGCTCTGGGGCCAACGTCCTGACTTTC
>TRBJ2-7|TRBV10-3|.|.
CAISVEGHEQYF
TGTGCCATCAGTGTGGAGGGCCACGAGCAGTACTTC
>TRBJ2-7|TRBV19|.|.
CASSPNSVDLYEQYF
TGTGCCAGTAGTCCAAACTCCGTCGACTTGTACGAGCAGTACTTC
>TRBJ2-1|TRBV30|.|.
CAWSTPGEQFF
TGTGCCTGGAGTACCCCCGGTGAGCAGTTCTTC
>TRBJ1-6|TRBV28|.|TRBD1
CAVTGGAGDSPLHF
TGTGCCGTTACAGGGGGCGCGGGTGATTCACCCCTCCACTTT
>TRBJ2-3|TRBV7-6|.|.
CASSLEDTRTQYF
TGTGCCAGCAGCTTAGAAGATACACGTACGCAGTATTTT
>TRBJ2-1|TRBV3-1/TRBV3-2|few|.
CASSQERGGPYNEQFF
TGTGCCAGCAGCCAAGAACGCGGCGGTCCCTACAATGAGCAGTTCTTC
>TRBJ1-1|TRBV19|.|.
CARGTSIRGNTEAFF
TGTGCCAGGGGAACCTCGATTAGGGGGAACACTGAAGCTTTCTTT
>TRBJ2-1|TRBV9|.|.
CASSLTGTGDEQFF
TGTGCCAGCAGTTTGACAGGGACGGGGGATGAGCAGTTCTTC
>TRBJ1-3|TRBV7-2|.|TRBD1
CASSFNAGGAGNTIYF
TGTGCCAGCAGCTTTAACGCAGGGGGCGCTGGAAACACCATATATTTT
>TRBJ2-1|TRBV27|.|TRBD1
CASSATGGSYNEQFF
TGTGCCAGCAGTGCGACAGGGGGCTCCTACAATGAGCAGTTCTTC
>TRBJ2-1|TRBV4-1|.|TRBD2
CASSHPAGGVYEQFF
TGCGCCAGCAGCCACCCAGCGGGGGGAGTCTATGAGCAGTTCTTC
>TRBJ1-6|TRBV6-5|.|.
CASEMDRQISPLHF
TGTGCCAGCGAAATGGACCGACAGATCTCACCCCTCCACTTT
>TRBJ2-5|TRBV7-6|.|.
CASSLGLIPTGETQYF
TGTGCCAGCAGCTTAGGTCTGATACCGACCGGGGAGACCCAGTACTTC
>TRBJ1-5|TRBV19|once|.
CASMDPQGTFPQPQHF
TGTGCCAGTATGGACCCCCAGGGGACCTTCCCCCAGCCCCAGCATTTT
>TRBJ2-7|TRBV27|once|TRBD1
CASSPSGQGSGEQYF
TGTGCCAGCAGCCCGTCGGGACAGGGTAGCGGCGAGCAGTACTTC
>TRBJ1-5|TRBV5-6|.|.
CASSLRQTNSNQPQHF
TGTGCCAGCAGCTTAAGGCAGACAAATAGCAATCAGCCCCAGCATTTT
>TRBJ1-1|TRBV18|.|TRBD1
CASGQDQNTEAFF
TGTGCCAGCGGACAGGACCAGAACACTGAAGCTTTCTTT
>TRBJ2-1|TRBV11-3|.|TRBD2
CASSLEGLAGDEQFF
TGTGCCAGCAGCCTCGAGGGACTAGCGGGAGATGAGCAGTTCTTC
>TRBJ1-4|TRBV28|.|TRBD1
CASSLDQGAHEKLFF
TGTGCCAGCAGTTTGGACCAGGGGGCCCACGAAAAACTGTTTTTT
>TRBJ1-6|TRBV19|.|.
CASNGRSYNSPLHF
TGTGCCAGTAATGGTAGATCCTATAATTCACCCCTCCACTTT
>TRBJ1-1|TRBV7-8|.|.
CASRLSLNTEAFF
TGTGCCAGCCGCCTTAGTCTGAACACTGAAGCTTTCTTT
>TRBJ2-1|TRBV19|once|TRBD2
CASSNGGGRYNEQFF
TGTGCCAGTAGTAATGGCGGGGGGCGATACAATGAGCAGTTCTTC
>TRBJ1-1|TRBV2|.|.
CASRNIGLLNTEAFF
TGTGCCAGCAGAAATATTGGACTGTTGAACACTGAAGCTTTCTTT
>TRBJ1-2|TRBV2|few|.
CASSGGRNYGYTF
TGTGCCAGCAGCGGAGGCCGGAACTATGGCTACACCTTC
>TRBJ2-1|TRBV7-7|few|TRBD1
CASSSGTGGLDEQFF
TGTGCTAGCAGCTCCGGGACAGGGGGGTTGGATGAGCAGTTCTTC
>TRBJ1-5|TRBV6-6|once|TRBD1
CASRSDRDRPQHF
TGTGCCAGCAGATCGGACAGGGATCGGCCCCAGCATTTT
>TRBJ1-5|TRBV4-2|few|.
CASSQEDRNQPQHF
TGTGCCAGCAGCCAAGAGGACAGAAATCAGCCCCAGCATTTT
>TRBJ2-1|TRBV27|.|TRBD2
CATMTSGGGEQFF
TGTGCCACCATGACTAGCGGCGGGGGGGAGCAGTTCTTC
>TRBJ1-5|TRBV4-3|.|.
CASSQDLTGYQPQHF
TGCGCCAGCAGCCAAGATTTAACCGGGTATCAGCCCCAGCATTTT
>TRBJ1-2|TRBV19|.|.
CASSTGNGYTF
TGTGCCAGTAGTACGGGGAACGGCTACACCTTC
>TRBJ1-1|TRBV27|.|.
CASSWAGPNPMAEAFF
TGTGCCAGTTCCTGGGCGGGACCCAACCCGATGGCTGAAGCTTTCTTT
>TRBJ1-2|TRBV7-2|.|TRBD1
CASSLVAGGYGYTF
TGTGCCAGCAGCTTAGTAGCAGGGGGCTATGGCTACACCTTC
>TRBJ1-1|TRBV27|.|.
CASSRGRNTEAFF
TGTGCCAGCAGCAGGGGTCGGAACACTGAAGCTTTCTTT
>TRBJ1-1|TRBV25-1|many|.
CASSASWATEAFF
TGTGCCAGCAGTGCTTCCTGGGCTACTGAAGCTTTCTTT
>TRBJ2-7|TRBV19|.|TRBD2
CASSILLAGGRYEQYF
TGTGCCAGTAGTATCCTCCTAGCGGGGGGCCGCTACGAGCAGTACTTC
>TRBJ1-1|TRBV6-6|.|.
CASSYEEGLNTEAFF
TGTGCCAGCAGTTACGAGGAGGGGTTGAACACTGAAGCTTTCTTT
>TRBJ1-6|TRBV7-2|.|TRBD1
CASSPRHRGDSPLHF
TGTGCCAGCAGCCCTCGGCACAGGGGCGATTCACCCCTCCACTTT
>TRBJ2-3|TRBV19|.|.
CASSPEYGRGLESSQYF
TGTGCCAGTAGTCCCGAGTACGGAAGGGGCCTAGAGTCGTCGCAGTATTTT
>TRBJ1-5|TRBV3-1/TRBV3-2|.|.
CASSQDGENQPQHF
TGTGCCAGCAGCCAAGATGGGGAGAATCAGCCCCAGCATTTT
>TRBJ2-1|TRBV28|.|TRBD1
CASRRQGHNEQFF
TGTGCCAGCAGGAGACAGGGGCACAATGAGCAGTTCTTC
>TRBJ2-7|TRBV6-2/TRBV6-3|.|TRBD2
CASSPLFGTSGRGSSYEQYF
TGTGCCAGCAGTCCCCTTTTCGGGACTAGCGGGAGGGGATCGTCCTACGAGCAGTACTTC
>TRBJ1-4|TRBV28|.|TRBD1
CASWTGTGPEKLFF
TGTGCCAGCTGGACCGGGACAGGCCCTGAAAAACTGTTTTTT